The 23 T cell receptor beta chains below all came from one sample that was sequenced in a study of T-cell reconstitution after alpha-beta-depleted transplantation in children. Unique molecular identifiers were built into the TCRbeta library. TCRdb re-called the PCR reads with MiXCR, one entry per CDR3 protein. The table shows just over 950,000 distinct CDR3 sequences, with about 30% occurring only once. The sequencing here drew on PBMCs, mostly from graft donor cells, taken 360 days after TCRalphabeta/CD19-depleted stem cell transplant. The receptors come from a boy in the first two years of life who had a stem cell transplant for SCID, so the T cells may come from the graft donor.

This chain uses TRBV12-3 or TRBV12-4 with TRBJ1-1; no firm D call. The CDR3 extends over 14 amino acids. Trimming shortened V by 6 bases and J by 10 bases, and 21 bases separated the two germline ends. The CDR3 loop is CASSAGPPLLTAFF. Written as DNA, the CDR3 is TGTGCCAGCAGCGCCGGGCCTCCGCTTCTTACAGCTTTCTTT.

The chain employs TRBV3-1 and TRBJ1-1; 7 bases are shared with TRBD1. The CDR3 extends over 15 amino acids. V trimming: 6 bases; J trimming: 11 bases; junction bases outside the gene matches: 18. Per the germline V gene, CDR1 is LGHDT and CDR2 is YNNKEL (reference sequence). This CDR3 reads CASREHRDRNILAFF. The CDR3 DNA sequence: TGTGCCAGCAGGGAACATCGGGACAGAAATATTTTGGCTTTCTTT. Combining the CDR3 with reference TRBV3-1 and TRBJ1-1 gives the whole variable domain DTAVSQTPKYLVTQMGNDKSIKCEQNLGHDTMYWYKQDSKKFLKIMFSYNNKELIINETVPNRFSPKSPDKAHLNLHINSLELGDSAVYFCASREHRDRNILAFFGQGTRLTVV.

This clonotype was seen more than once but under ten times. The CDR3 sequence is CASSKGQGPLTYEQYF. DNA of the CDR3: TGTGCCAGCAGCAAGGGACAGGGGCCCTTAACCTACGAGCAGTACTTC. This chain connects TRBV5-5 to TRBJ2-7, with TRBD1 matching over 10 bases. The germline V gene encodes CDR1 SGHKS and CDR2 YYEKEE (reference sequence). V trimming: 4 bases; J trimming: 2 bases; junction bases outside the gene matches: 9. The CDR3 length is 16 residues. The whole variable domain, remainder taken from reference TRBV5-5 and TRBJ2-7, is DAGVTQSPTHLIKTRGQQVTLRCSPISGHKSVSWYQQVLGQGPQFIFQYYEKEERGRGNFPDRFSARQFPNYSSELNVNALLLGDSALYLCASSKGQGPLTYEQYFGPGTRLTVT.

CDR3 loop: CASSYTEGVDEQFF. In nucleotides, the CDR3 is TGTGCCAGCAGTTACACGGAAGGGGTGGATGAGCAGTTCTTC. The V gene is TRBV6-5, the J gene TRBJ2-1, with D possibly being TRBD1 (5 bases). The germline V gene has CDR1 MNHEY and CDR2 SVGAGI. The V and J ends lost 2 bases and 8 bases respectively, with 13 bases between them. The CDR3 loop spans 14 amino acids.

The DNA for the CDR3 is TGCAGTGCTAGGCCCAGCGGGGGTGCGATAGCCAAAAACATTCAGTACTTC. This codes for CSARPSGGAIAKNIQYF. This chain links TRBV20-1 with TRBJ2-4, with 8 bases fitting TRBD2. Trimming took 3 bases from V and 0 from J; bases not matched to a gene: 10. The CDR3 is made up of 17 amino acids. The germline gives CDR1 DFQATT, CDR2 SNEGSKA (reference sequence).

V and J are TRBV3-1 and TRBJ2-7; 12 nucleotides line up with TRBD1. V was clipped by 5 bases and J by 4 bases; unmatched bases: 6. The germline CDR1 and CDR2 sequences are LGHDT and YNNKEL (reference sequence). The CDR3 is made up of 15 amino acids. The CDR3 protein is CASSFGTGGRYEQYF. The DNA of the CDR3 is TGTGCCAGCAGCTTTGGGACAGGGGGCAGGTACGAGCAGTACTTC.

This rearrangement joins TRBV4-1 to TRBJ1-5; 9 nucleotides align to TRBD1. The CDR3 spans 17 residues. The junction had 6 bases not matched to a gene; V was cut back by 0 bases and J by 3 bases. The germline V gene has CDR1 MGHRA and CDR2 YSYEKL. The CDR3 DNA is TGCGCCAGCAGCCAAGATTACAGGGGGCGGAACAATCAGCCCCAGCATTTT. It specifies CASSQDYRGRNNQPQHF.

V usage is TRBV9 and J usage is TRBJ2-4; D is perhaps TRBD1 or TRBD2 (5 bases each). Germline-derived CDR1 and CDR2 are SGDLS and YYNGEE. CDR3 length: 16 amino acids. V lost 0 bases, J lost 8 bases, and 18 bases lay in between. The CDR3 DNA reads TGTGCCAGCAGCGTAGCCCGAGAGGGACCTCAGTACATTCAGTACTTC. Translation: CASSVAREGPQYIQYF.

The chain is built from TRBV4-3 and TRBJ1-1; D not resolved. This CDR3 contains 14 residues. The germline V gene has CDR1 LGHNA and CDR2 YSLEER. V was trimmed by 1 base and J by 2 bases, leaving 8 bases between them. The CDR3 DNA sequence: TGCGCCAGCAGCCAAGTAGACATAAACACTGAAGCTTTCTTT. It codes for CASSQVDINTEAFF.

This clonotype was detected only a few times. The V and J genes are TRBV20-1 and TRBJ2-3; possible D gene TRBD1, 6 bases. The length of the CDR3 is 14 residues. Germline V gene sequence: CDR1 DFQATT, CDR2 SNEGSKA (reference sequence). Trimming cost V 4 bases and J 2 bases, with 13 bases left between them. This CDR3 is CSATPGHVTDTQYF. Here the CDR3 DNA reads TGCAGTGCTACCCCGGGACACGTCACAGATACGCAGTATTTT.

J is TRBJ2-5 and V is TRBV5-6, with D possibly being TRBD2 (6 bases). Trimming shortened V by 1 base and J by 3 bases, and 10 bases separated the two germline ends. The germline V gene has CDR1 SGHDT and CDR2 YYEEEE. The CDR3 sequence is 14 residues long. CDR3 sequence (DNA): TGTGCCAGCAGCTTGCCTCCGGGGGAAGAGACCCAGTACTTC. Protein: CASSLPPGEETQYF.

The genes are TRBV6-5 and TRBJ2-5; 9 nucleotides align to TRBD1. The CDR3 has 16 amino acids. Germline CDR1 reads MNHEY; CDR2 reads SVGAGI. J gave up 4 bases and V 1 base, and 7 bases lay outside the gene matches. DNA for the CDR3: TGTGCCAGCAGTTACTGGGACAGGGATGGGAGAGAGACCCAGTACTTC. The encoded protein is CASSYWDRDGRETQYF.

This clonotype has a handful of counts. The rearrangement links TRBV5-8 to TRBJ2-1, with TRBD1 matching over 10 bases. The junction had 8 bases not matched to a gene; V was cut back by 1 base and J by 7 bases. Germline assignment: CDR1 SGHTS and CDR2 YDEGEE. The CDR3 extends over 16 amino acids. In DNA form, the CDR3 reads TGTGCCAGCAGCTTGTCGTTGCGGACAGGGGGGAATGAGCAGTTCTTC. Its protein product is CASSLSLRTGGNEQFF.

The chain links TRBV2 to TRBJ2-7; D might be TRBD1 (5 bases). V was clipped by 3 bases and J by 3 bases, with 12 bases between them. Germline CDR1 is SNHLY and CDR2 is FYNNEI. The CDR3 has 14 amino acids. CDR3: CASSDQGRSYEQYF. DNA for the CDR3: TGTGCCAGCAGTGACCAGGGTCGTAGCTACGAGCAGTACTTC.

This clonotype was picked up a small number of times. Written as DNA, the CDR3 is TGCGCCAGCAGCCCGACGACTAGCGGGGACTCCTACAATGAGCAGTTCTTC. It specifies CASSPTTSGDSYNEQFF. The rearrangement joins TRBV5-1 to TRBJ2-1, with 11 bases fitting TRBD2. CDR3 length: 17 residues. Germline assignment: CDR1 SGHRS and CDR2 YFSETQ. V was clipped by 4 bases and J by 0 bases; unmatched bases: 6.

This clonotype was recorded a few times. This sequence joins TRBV5-5 and TRBJ2-7, with D tentatively TRBD2 (5 bases). This CDR3 has 16 residues. Per the germline V gene, CDR1 is SGHKS and CDR2 is YYEKEE (reference sequence). The V end lost 0 bases, the J end lost 2 bases, and 15 bases lay between the germline ends. This CDR3 is CASSLAWESDTYEQYF. CDR3 DNA sequence: TGTGCCAGCAGCTTGGCCTGGGAGTCGGATACCTACGAGCAGTACTTC.

This clonotype was seen a handful of times. V and J are TRBV28 and TRBJ1-5; D gene ambiguous. Per the germline V gene, CDR1 is MDHEN and CDR2 is SYDVKM. Trimming removed 7 bases at V and 8 bases at J, with 12 bases between. This CDR3 is built from 12 residues. The CDR3 bases are TGTGCCAGCAAGGAGGACGGTAAGCCCCAGCATTTT. This encodes CASKEDGKPQHF.

The V call is TRBV12-5, the J call TRBJ2-1; D remains ambiguous. The CDR3 is 16 amino acids. CDR1 is LGHNT, CDR2 FRNRAP, per germline. The ends were cut back, 4 bases at V and 0 bases at J, with 13 bases in the middle. CDR3 residues: CASGSDDGSSYNEQFF. CDR3 DNA sequence: TGTGCTAGTGGTTCCGATGACGGCAGCTCCTACAATGAGCAGTTCTTC.

The genes are TRBV4-1 and TRBJ2-7; 10 bases line up with TRBD1. Germline lookup yields CDR1 MGHRA and CDR2 YSYEKL. V gave up 1 base and J gave up 5 bases; unmatched junction bases: 8. This CDR3 comprises 16 residues. CDR3 coding DNA: TGCGCCAGCAGCCAAGCCCTGACAGGGGGCTCGGACGAGCAGTACTTC. Its translation is CASSQALTGGSDEQYF.

This clonotype was detected a few times. The chain links TRBV6-2 or TRBV6-3 to TRBJ2-3; 15 bases map to TRBD2. The CDR3 extends over 16 amino acids. Germline CDR1 reads MNHEY; CDR2 reads SVGEGT. With 6 bases clipped from V and 5 bases from J, the junction kept 6 bases outside the gene matches. For the CDR3, the DNA is TGTGCCAGCAGACTCGGACTAGCGGGGGGGCAAGATACGCAGTATTTT. Its translation is CASRLGLAGGQDTQYF.

In this sample, this clonotype turned up a few times. The chain links TRBV7-9 to TRBJ1-1; TRBD1 might be the D (6 bases). CDR3 size: 15 residues. V was cut by 5 bases and J by 1 base, with 14 bases left in between. Germline assignment: CDR1 SEHNR and CDR2 FQNEAQ (reference sequence). The CDR3 protein is CASSPAGTTNTEAFF. DNA for the CDR3: TGTGCCAGCAGCCCGGCCGGGACAACGAACACTGAAGCTTTCTTT.

This chain links TRBV18 with TRBJ1-1; no definite D call. Looked up from germline, CDR1 is KGHSH and CDR2 is LQKENI. The CDR3 totals 12 residues. The V end was cut by 5 bases, the J end by 0 bases, with 4 bases between. The CDR3 DNA follows: TGTGCCAGCTCAGCGCTGAACACTGAAGCTTTCTTT. Residues: CASSALNTEAFF.

This clonotype was found many times. The chain employs TRBV27 and TRBJ2-1; D is perhaps TRBD1 (6 bases). The CDR3 is 16 residues long. Trimming shortened V by 5 bases and J by 2 bases, and 16 bases separated the two germline ends. Looked up from germline, CDR1 is MNHEY and CDR2 is SMNVEV (reference sequence). The CDR3 coding sequence is TGTGCCAGCAGTCAACTACAGGGTTTCCCCTACAATGAGCAGTTCTTC. The encoded protein is CASSQLQGFPYNEQFF.